This T cell receptor beta chain was sequenced in a study of blood T cell repertoires in COVID-19. Study background: Sites in the United States, Italy and Spain provided acute and convalescent COVID-19 samples. T cells, B-cell-depleted T cells, or PBMCs provided the cDNA or gDNA that served as material.

The authors' processing: Cell counts per sample came from amplifying reference gene primers. TCRdb's table, derived via immunoSEQ multiplex PCR, lists solely in-frame clones and lacks some. That table furnishes V, J and clone size, whereas the DNA furnished D and trimming. The sample consists of 150,000 to 200,000 clones, about 85% of them appearing once. This CDR3 is built from 17 residues. J gave up 0 bases and V 7 bases, and 5 bases lay outside the gene matches. The germline gives CDR1 LNHDA, CDR2 SQIVND (reference sequence). The chain uses TRBV19 and TRBJ2-1; 14 positions agree with TRBD2. Sequenced input: peripheral blood. This TCR was recovered from a woman aged 30 to 39 with active or convalescent COVID-19. The CDR3 nucleotides read TGTGCCAGTATAAGGACTAGCGGGGGGAGCTCCTACAATGAGCAGTTCTTC. Translating it yields CASIRTSGGSSYNEQFF.